The 5 T cell receptor beta chains below come from one sample, sequenced in a study of tumor-infiltrating lymphocytes in primary liver carcinoma. It was from roughly 20-30 mg of unsorted bulk tissue that RNA and DNA were co-extracted. The investigators made TCR beta cDNA from approximately 0.5 ug total RNA, using a constant-region primer. Three-round nested multiplex PCR performed with slightly modified ARM-PCR produced the TCR beta libraries. TRBV1-TRBV30 forward primers and a C-beta reverse primer were used in the first two PCR rounds, which each ran for about 9 cycles. Using its own MiXCR run on the multiplex PCR reads, TCRdb lists one record per CDR3 protein. The sample yields 100,000 or so distinct CDR3 sequences, over 55% seen once. Sample: liver tumor tissue from sampling region 5. Subset described: tumor region T5, tumor centre. The receptors were sampled from a woman aged 60-75 years with primary liver carcinoma and hepatitis B virus infection.

The rearrangement uses TRBV18 and TRBJ2-1, with 11 bases that match TRBD2. Germline V lookup: CDR1 KGHSH, CDR2 LQKENI. The J segment lost 4 bases and the V segment lost 3 bases, leaving 8 bases of the junction unmatched. The CDR3 consists of 17 residues. The CDR3 spells CASSPLMGTSGYNEQFF. CDR3 nucleotide sequence: TGTGCCAGCTCACCGCTAATGGGGACTAGCGGTTACAATGAGCAGTTCTTC.

J is TRBJ2-5 and V is TRBV4-2; weak D call: TRBD1 (6 bases). Germline V gives CDR1 LGHNA, CDR2 YNFKEQ. This CDR3 is 16 amino acids long. The CDR3, as DNA: TGTGATAGCAGCCAAGGCCTCGTGGACACAGGGGAGACCCAGTACTTC. Protein: CDSSQGLVDTGETQYF.

This chain joins TRBV6-2 or TRBV6-3 and TRBJ2-7, with D perhaps being TRBD1 or TRBD2 (5 bases each). CDR1 MNHEY and CDR2 SVGEGT come from the germline V gene. The length of the CDR3 is 15 residues. The CDR3, as DNA: TGTGCTAGCGCCTTTCGAGAGGGGCGAAACTACGAGCAGTACTTC. Protein: CASAFREGRNYEQYF.

The chain couples TRBV6-1 to TRBJ2-1, with 9 bases fitting TRBD1. V shed 9 bases, J shed 7 bases, and the junction held 16 bases outside the gene matches. The CDR3 loop spans 16 amino acids. Per germline, CDR1 MNHNS and CDR2 SASEGT. The CDR3 sequence: CASIPGSDRGRNEQFF. In DNA form, the CDR3 reads TGTGCCAGTATTCCTGGGTCCGACAGGGGGAGGAATGAGCAGTTCTTC.

Notes on this clonotype: Germline is not matched at one junction end, which may reflect a read error. The chain employs TRBV6-6 and TRBJ1-5, with 7 bases identical to TRBD1. This CDR3 is 14 amino acids long. The V gene's germline CDR1 is MNHNY and CDR2 SVGAGI (reference sequence). The CDR3 region has the DNA TGTGCCATCAGTTACGACAGGGCAGATCAGCCCCAGCATTTT. Protein product: CAISYDRADQPQHF.